This T cell receptor (beta chain) was captured by sequencing in a study of blood T cells in healthy people across ages. This clonotype occurred many times. Its antigen is unknown. Between the trimmed V and J ends, which lost 4 bases and 5 bases, there was a span of 11 bases. This CDR3 region has 12 residues. CDR1 and CDR2 from the germline V gene are SQVTM and ANQGSEA. The authors ran a second PCR of about 6 to 11 cycles using a sample-barcoded 5' primer and a J-beta primer mix. A single record per CDR3 protein comes from TCRdb applying MiXCR to the 5' RACE reads. The repertoire holds 850,000 to 1,100,000 distinct CDR3 sequences, with 35% to 45% as singletons. Whole-study results and caveats: Per million T cells, TCR beta diversity dropped roughly linearly as age increased. Relative to aged donors, long-lived donors carried more naive CD4+ cells and displayed higher diversity. In these data, TCR beta diversity tracked strongly with naive T cell percentage.

No fewer than 7 million PBMCs went into each sample. This TCR came from a man aged 18 to 29 in good health. Material: blood. The V gene is TRBV29-1, the J gene TRBJ1-2; weak D call: TRBD1 (5 bases). The CDR3 reads CSVGGWEYGYTF. CDR3 bases: TGCAGCGTTGGGGGCTGGGAATATGGCTACACCTTC.